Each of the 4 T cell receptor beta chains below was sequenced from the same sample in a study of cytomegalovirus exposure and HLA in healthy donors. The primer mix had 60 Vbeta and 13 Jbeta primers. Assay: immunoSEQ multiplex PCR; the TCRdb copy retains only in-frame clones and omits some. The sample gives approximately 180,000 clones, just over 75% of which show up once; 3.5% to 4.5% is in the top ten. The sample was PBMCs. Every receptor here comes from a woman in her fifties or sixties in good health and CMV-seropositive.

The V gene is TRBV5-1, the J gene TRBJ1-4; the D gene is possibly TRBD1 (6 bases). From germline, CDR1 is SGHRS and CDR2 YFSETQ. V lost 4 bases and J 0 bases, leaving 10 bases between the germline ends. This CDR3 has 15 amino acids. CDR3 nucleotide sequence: TGCGCCAGCAGCCAGGGACATTCAACTAATGAAAAACTGTTTTTT. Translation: CASSQGHSTNEKLFF.

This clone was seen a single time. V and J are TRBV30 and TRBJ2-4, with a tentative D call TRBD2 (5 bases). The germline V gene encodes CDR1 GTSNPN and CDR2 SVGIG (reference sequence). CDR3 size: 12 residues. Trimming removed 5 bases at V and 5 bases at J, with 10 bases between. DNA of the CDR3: TGTGCCTGGGGAGGAAGCGAAAACATTCAGTACTTC. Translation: CAWGGSENIQYF.

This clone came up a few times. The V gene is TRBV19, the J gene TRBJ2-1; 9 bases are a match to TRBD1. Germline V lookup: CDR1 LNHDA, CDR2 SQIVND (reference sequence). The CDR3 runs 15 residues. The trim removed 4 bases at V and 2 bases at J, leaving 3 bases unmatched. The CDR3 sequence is CASSKGQGAYNEQFF. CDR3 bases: TGTGCCAGTAGTAAGGGACAGGGCGCCTACAATGAGCAGTTCTTC.

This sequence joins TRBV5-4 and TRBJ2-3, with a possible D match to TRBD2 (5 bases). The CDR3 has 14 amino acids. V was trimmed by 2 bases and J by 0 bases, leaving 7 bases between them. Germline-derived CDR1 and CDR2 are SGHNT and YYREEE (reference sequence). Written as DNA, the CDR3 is TGTGCCAGCAGCTTCGGGGAAAGCACAGATACGCAGTATTTT. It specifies CASSFGESTDTQYF.